A selection of T cell receptor beta chains follows, all from one sample in a study of vaccination effects on CD4 cells after COVID-19. Clones were read by immunoSEQ multiplex PCR, and TCRdb kept only the in-frame ones, dropping some. The data contain 29,000 or so clones, 74% of them seen just once; the ten biggest clones take up roughly a sixth. The antigens these receptors bind are not known. The sequences come from CD4+ T cells from PBMCs cultured with HCoV-OC43 spike peptides, collected after COVID-19 vaccination. The receptors shown here come from a human donor who received a COVID-19 vaccine. The CDR3 runs from the conserved cysteine through the conserved F or W. Each record gives: clone size, V gene, J gene, CDR3 length, D gene, CDR3 DNA, CDR3 protein. A D gene is named only where the DNA matches it firmly. For some rows the clone size is stated as once, few or many, or as a class when expanded; others skip it.

clone size: NA; V gene: TRBV19; J gene: TRBJ2-2; CDR3 length: 12; D gene: NA; CDR3 DNA: TGTGCCAGCACCCCACAGGGAGGGGAGCTGTTTTTT; CDR3 protein: CASTPQGGELFF
clone size: NA; V gene: TRBV4-1; J gene: TRBJ2-7; CDR3 length: 16; D gene: TRBD2; CDR3 DNA: TGCGCCAGCAGCAGACTAGCGGGAGGGCCTCGATACGAGCAGTACTTC; CDR3 protein: CASSRLAGGPRYEQYF
clone size: NA; V gene: TRBV5-5; J gene: TRBJ2-1; CDR3 length: 19; D gene: TRBD2; CDR3 DNA: TGTGCCAGCAGAGTCAGGGCGACTAGCGGGGGTAGCTCCTACAATGAGCAGTTCTTC; CDR3 protein: CASRVRATSGGSSYNEQFF
clone size: NA; V gene: TRBV18; J gene: TRBJ2-7; CDR3 length: 14; D gene: NA; CDR3 DNA: TGTGCCAGCTCACCACCGAGTAAGGGTTACGAGCAGTACTTC; CDR3 protein: CASSPPSKGYEQYF
clone size: NA; V gene: TRBV5-1; J gene: TRBJ2-5; CDR3 length: 13; D gene: NA; CDR3 DNA: TGCGCCAGCAGCTCCGAGGGGCCGGAGACCCAGTACTTC; CDR3 protein: CASSSEGPETQYF
clone size: NA; V gene: TRBV11-2; J gene: TRBJ2-4; CDR3 length: 16; D gene: NA; CDR3 DNA: TGTGCCAGCAGCTTAGTATCGGGTATAGCCAAAAACATTCAGTACTTC; CDR3 protein: CASSLVSGIAKNIQYF
clone size: NA; V gene: TRBV3-1/TRBV3-2; J gene: TRBJ2-3; CDR3 length: 16; D gene: NA; CDR3 DNA: TGTGCCAGCAGCCGGGGTCTAGGGGGACGCACAGATACGCAGTATTTT; CDR3 protein: CASSRGLGGRTDTQYF
clone size: NA; V gene: TRBV14; J gene: TRBJ2-4; CDR3 length: 14; D gene: NA; CDR3 DNA: TGTGCCAGCAGCCAATATACAGGGGGGGGTATTCAGTACTTC; CDR3 protein: CASSQYTGGGIQYF
clone size: few; V gene: TRBV19; J gene: TRBJ1-3; CDR3 length: 16; D gene: NA; CDR3 DNA: TGTGCCAGTAGTATAGACTTGGCGGCGGGTGGAAACACCATATATTTT; CDR3 protein: CASSIDLAAGGNTIYF
clone size: NA; V gene: TRBV6-5; J gene: TRBJ1-1; CDR3 length: 15; D gene: NA; CDR3 DNA: TGTGCCAGCAGTCCCGACTGGGGGGTGAGCACTGAAGCTTTCTTT; CDR3 protein: CASSPDWGVSTEAFF
clone size: NA; V gene: TRBV19; J gene: TRBJ2-1; CDR3 length: 14; D gene: TRBD2; CDR3 DNA: TGTGCCAGTAGTATAGGTAGCGGGAGTGGTGAGCAGTTCTTC; CDR3 protein: CASSIGSGSGEQFF
clone size: NA; V gene: TRBV6-1; J gene: TRBJ1-2; CDR3 length: 16; D gene: TRBD1; CDR3 DNA: TGTGCCAGCAGTGAAGCGGGGACAGGGCTCTTGTATGGCTACACCTTC; CDR3 protein: CASSEAGTGLLYGYTF
clone size: few; V gene: TRBV7-9; J gene: TRBJ1-1; CDR3 length: 14; D gene: NA; CDR3 DNA: TGTGCCAGCAGCCCCCAGGGGACACGCACTGAAGCTTTCTTT; CDR3 protein: CASSPQGTRTEAFF
clone size: few; V gene: TRBV18; J gene: TRBJ2-7; CDR3 length: 12; D gene: NA; CDR3 DNA: TGTGCCAGCTCACCGAATGAGGGCGAGCAGTACTTC; CDR3 protein: CASSPNEGEQYF
clone size: NA; V gene: TRBV6-5; J gene: TRBJ2-7; CDR3 length: 15; D gene: TRBD1; CDR3 DNA: TGTGCCAGCAGCTCGACCTGGACAGGGTCTATGAAGCAGTACTTC; CDR3 protein: CASSSTWTGSMKQYF
clone size: NA; V gene: TRBV3-1/TRBV3-2; J gene: TRBJ2-6; CDR3 length: 14; D gene: NA; CDR3 DNA: TGTGCCAGCAGCCGGGGGTCCGGGGCCAACGTCCTGACTTTC; CDR3 protein: CASSRGSGANVLTF
clone size: NA; V gene: TRBV6-1; J gene: TRBJ1-2; CDR3 length: 14; D gene: NA; CDR3 DNA: TGTGCCAGCAGTGAAGCATGGGGTAACTATGGCTACACCTTC; CDR3 protein: CASSEAWGNYGYTF
clone size: NA; V gene: TRBV6-6; J gene: TRBJ2-3; CDR3 length: 13; D gene: NA; CDR3 DNA: TGTGCCAGCCTTCCTTCAACAGGGGATACGCAGTATTTT; CDR3 protein: CASLPSTGDTQYF
clone size: few; V gene: TRBV10-3; J gene: TRBJ2-2; CDR3 length: 14; D gene: NA; CDR3 DNA: TGTGCCATCGGAGGGGGGGCTAACGGCGGGGAGCTGTTTTTT; CDR3 protein: CAIGGGANGGELFF
clone size: NA; V gene: TRBV6-5; J gene: TRBJ2-5; CDR3 length: 13; D gene: NA; CDR3 DNA: TGTGCCAGCAGAGAGCGGAGTCCCGGGACCCAGTACTTC; CDR3 protein: CASRERSPGTQYF
clone size: once; V gene: TRBV5-1; J gene: TRBJ2-7; CDR3 length: 14; D gene: NA; CDR3 DNA: TGCGCCAGCAGCTTTTCTAGTCCTACCTACGAGCAGTACTTC; CDR3 protein: CASSFSSPTYEQYF
clone size: NA; V gene: TRBV6-5; J gene: TRBJ1-1; CDR3 length: 12; D gene: NA; CDR3 DNA: TGTGCCAGCAGTCGCGGACTCGGTGAAGCTTTCTTT; CDR3 protein: CASSRGLGEAFF
clone size: NA; V gene: TRBV23-1; J gene: TRBJ2-1; CDR3 length: 15; D gene: TRBD1; CDR3 DNA: TGCGCCAGCAGTCAAAAGGGACAGGCCGACAATGAGCAGTTCTTC; CDR3 protein: CASSQKGQADNEQFF
clone size: once; V gene: TRBV19; J gene: TRBJ2-7; CDR3 length: 16; D gene: TRBD1; CDR3 DNA: TGTGCCAGTAGCCCGCGCCAGACAGGGTACGGTTACGAGCAGTACTTC; CDR3 protein: CASSPRQTGYGYEQYF
clone size: NA; V gene: TRBV27; J gene: TRBJ2-7; CDR3 length: 15; D gene: NA; CDR3 DNA: TGTGCCAGCAGTTTGTCCGGGTCCCCCTACGGAGAGCAGTACTTC; CDR3 protein: CASSLSGSPYGEQYF
clone size: NA; V gene: TRBV24-1; J gene: TRBJ1-5; CDR3 length: 16; D gene: TRBD1; CDR3 DNA: TGTGCCACCAGTGATACGACAGGGGGTAGCAATCAGCCCCAGCATTTT; CDR3 protein: CATSDTTGGSNQPQHF
clone size: NA; V gene: TRBV10-1; J gene: TRBJ2-4; CDR3 length: 14; D gene: NA; CDR3 DNA: TGCGCCAGCAGTTCCTCGGGGGCCGGAAACATTCAGTACTTC; CDR3 protein: CASSSSGAGNIQYF
clone size: few; V gene: TRBV6-1; J gene: TRBJ2-1; CDR3 length: 16; D gene: TRBD2; CDR3 DNA: TGTGCCAGCAGTGACCTACTAGCGACAACCTACAATGAGCAGTTCTTC; CDR3 protein: CASSDLLATTYNEQFF
clone size: NA; V gene: TRBV3-1/TRBV3-2; J gene: TRBJ2-1; CDR3 length: 15; D gene: NA; CDR3 DNA: TGTGCCAGCAGCCAGTCGGGACGGATCTACAATGAGCAGTTCTTC; CDR3 protein: CASSQSGRIYNEQFF
clone size: few; V gene: TRBV3-1/TRBV3-2; J gene: TRBJ1-3; CDR3 length: 15; D gene: NA; CDR3 DNA: TGTGCCAGCAGCCAAGAAAGTTTTGCTGGAAACACCATATATTTT; CDR3 protein: CASSQESFAGNTIYF
clone size: NA; V gene: TRBV6-2/TRBV6-3; J gene: TRBJ2-7; CDR3 length: 17; D gene: NA; CDR3 DNA: TGTGCCAGCAGTTACTCTTCAGCGCGGGACAGTTCCTACGAGCAGTACTTC; CDR3 protein: CASSYSSARDSSYEQYF
clone size: NA; V gene: TRBV11-1; J gene: TRBJ2-5; CDR3 length: 14; D gene: NA; CDR3 DNA: TGTGCCAGCAGCTTAGTTATGAGCCAAGAGACCCAGTACTTC; CDR3 protein: CASSLVMSQETQYF
clone size: NA; V gene: TRBV6-5; J gene: TRBJ2-1; CDR3 length: 12; D gene: NA; CDR3 DNA: TGTGCCAGCATAGCGCTCTACAATGAGCAGTTCTTC; CDR3 protein: CASIALYNEQFF
clone size: NA; V gene: TRBV5-4; J gene: TRBJ2-3; CDR3 length: 15; D gene: TRBD1; CDR3 DNA: TGTGCCAGCAGCTGGGGACAGGGGGCCAAAGATACGCAGTATTTT; CDR3 protein: CASSWGQGAKDTQYF
clone size: NA; V gene: TRBV10-3; J gene: TRBJ2-1; CDR3 length: 19; D gene: TRBD2; CDR3 DNA: TGTGCCATCAGTGGACCGGGACTAGCGGGTAAAGGGTCCTACAATGAGCAGTTCTTC; CDR3 protein: CAISGPGLAGKGSYNEQFF